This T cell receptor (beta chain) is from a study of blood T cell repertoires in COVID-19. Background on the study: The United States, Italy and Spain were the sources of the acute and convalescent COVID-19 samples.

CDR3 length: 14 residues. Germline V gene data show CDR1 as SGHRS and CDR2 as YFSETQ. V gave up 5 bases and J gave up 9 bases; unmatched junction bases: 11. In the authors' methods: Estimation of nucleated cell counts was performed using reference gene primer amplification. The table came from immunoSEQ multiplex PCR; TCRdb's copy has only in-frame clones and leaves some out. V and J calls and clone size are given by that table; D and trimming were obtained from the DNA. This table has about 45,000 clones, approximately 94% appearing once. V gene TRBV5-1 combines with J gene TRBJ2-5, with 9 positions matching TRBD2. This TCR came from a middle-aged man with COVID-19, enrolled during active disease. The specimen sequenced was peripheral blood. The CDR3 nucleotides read TGCGCCAGCAGTTCGACTAGCGGTGGTGGGGCCCAGTACTTC. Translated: CASSSTSGGGAQYF. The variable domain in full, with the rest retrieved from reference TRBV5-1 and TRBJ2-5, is KAGVTQTPRYLIKTRGQQVTLSCSPISGHRSVSWYQQTPGQGLQFLFEYFSETQRNKGNFPGRFSGRQFSNSRSEMNVSTLELGDSALYLCASSSTSGGGAQYFGPGTRLLVL.